Following are 17 T cell receptor beta chains from one sample sequenced in a study of identical twins. TCRdb analysed the 5' RACE reads with MiXCR anew, one entry per CDR3 protein. There are 260,000 or so distinct CDR3 sequences in the sample; 7% to 8.5% occur only once, and under 6.5% lies in the top ten. Separately, the same data were catalogued under a study of yellow fever vaccine responses in identical twins.

The sequenced sample consisted of CD8+ T cells sorted from blood. Receptors originate from a young woman in good health.

This clonotype was recorded many times. The V gene is TRBV28, the J gene TRBJ2-7; D perhaps matches TRBD1 (5 bases). CDR3 size: 15 residues. The germline V gene encodes CDR1 MDHEN and CDR2 SYDVKM. The V end was cut by 2 bases, the J end by 2 bases, with 13 bases between. CDR3 sequence (DNA): TGTGCCAGCAGTTTAGGGCAGGGTGCTCCCTACGAGCAGTACTTC. Protein product: CASSLGQGAPYEQYF.

This clonotype was seen many times. The chain combines TRBV4-1 with TRBJ2-7, with D maybe TRBD1 (6 bases). Germline CDR1 is MGHRA and CDR2 is YSYEKL. Trimming removed 4 bases at V and 3 bases at J, with 16 bases between. This CDR3 has 15 residues. CDR3 amino acids: CASSPLGGGIYEQYF. The CDR3, as DNA: TGCGCCAGCAGCCCCCTAGGTGGGGGCATCTACGAGCAGTACTTC.

This clonotype was detected many times. This rearrangement joins TRBV7-9 to TRBJ1-1; D may be TRBD1 (6 bases). The V end was cut by 5 bases, the J end by 1 base, with 20 bases between. The CDR3 totals 17 residues. The germline V gene encodes CDR1 SEHNR and CDR2 FQNEAQ (reference sequence). CDR3 protein: CASSPGTLDPPNTEAFF. CDR3 DNA: TGTGCCAGCAGCCCGGGGACATTAGACCCTCCGAACACTGAAGCTTTCTTT.

This clonotype appeared many times. The chain has TRBV28 and TRBJ2-1, with D hard to call. This CDR3 spans 15 amino acids. V was shortened by 5 bases and J by 6 bases, with 17 bases between the two germline ends. Germline-derived CDR1 and CDR2 are MDHEN and SYDVKM. The CDR3 is CASSPPGGSVNEQFF. The DNA for the CDR3 is TGTGCCAGCAGTCCTCCGGGTGGCTCGGTCAATGAGCAGTTCTTC. Using reference TRBV28 and TRBJ2-1 for the parts outside the CDR3, the full variable domain is DVKVTQSSRYLVKRTGEKVFLECVQDMDHENMFWYRQDPGLGLRLIYFSYDVKMKEKGDIPEGYSVSREKKERFSLILESASTNQTSMYLCASSPPGGSVNEQFFGPGTRLTVL.

V gene TRBV29-1 combines with J gene TRBJ2-7; 8 bases are shared with TRBD2. This CDR3 contains 13 residues. Germline assignment: CDR1 SQVTM and CDR2 ANQGSEA. Trimming removed 7 bases from V and 2 bases from J; junction bases left unmatched: 7. As DNA, the CDR3 is TGCAGCGCCGGGGGGGGAGATACCTACGAGCAGTACTTC. Protein sequence: CSAGGGDTYEQYF.

This clonotype was seen ten or more times. The chain has TRBV3-1 and TRBJ2-1, with 11 bases that match TRBD2. Germline V gene lookup returns CDR1 LGHDT and CDR2 YNNKEL (reference sequence). After removal of 1 base from V and 2 bases from J, the junction contained 10 bases not matched to a gene. CDR3 size: 19 residues. DNA of the CDR3: TGTGCCAGCAGCCAAGCCTTCGGTAGCGGGAGGGATGCCTACAATGAGCAGTTCTTC. The encoded protein is CASSQAFGSGRDAYNEQFF.

This clonotype occurred many times. The rearrangement joins TRBV20-1 to TRBJ2-1; 12 bases align to TRBD2. This CDR3 has 17 residues. The J segment lost 8 bases and the V segment lost 0 bases, leaving 11 bases of the junction unmatched. CDR1 is DFQATT and CDR2 is SNEGSKA in the germline V gene (reference sequence). The CDR3 DNA reads as TGCAGTGCTAGAGATCTGTCTTCTAGCGGGAGGGTCTATGAGCAGTTCTTC. Its translation: CSARDLSSSGRVYEQFF.

In this sample, this clonotype turned up a few times. The chain couples TRBV27 to TRBJ2-7, with D uncertain. CDR1 and CDR2 (germline): MNHEY, SMNVEV (reference sequence). The CDR3 length is 15 residues. V was trimmed by 0 bases and J by 0 bases, leaving 9 bases between them. Here the CDR3 DNA reads TGTGCCAGCAGTTTATCAGGCACGAGCTCCTACGAGCAGTACTTC. Translated: CASSLSGTSSYEQYF.

The chain employs TRBV7-9 and TRBJ1-2; D may be TRBD1 (6 bases). Germline V CDR1 and CDR2: SEHNR, FQNEAQ (reference sequence). There are 17 residues in the CDR3. V dropped 6 bases and J dropped 2 bases, with 22 bases sitting between them. Here the CDR3 DNA reads TGTGCCAGCAGTTTTTCAGTGGCAGGGGAATCCAACTATGGCTACACCTTC. The encoded protein is CASSFSVAGESNYGYTF.

This clonotype was picked up a small number of times. This sequence joins TRBV10-3 and TRBJ2-1; 8 nucleotides match TRBD1. Trimming at V came to 9 bases and at J to 6 bases, leaving 13 bases not matched to a gene. The V gene's germline CDR1 is ENHRY and CDR2 SYGVKD. The CDR3 loop spans 15 amino acids. The CDR3 DNA follows: TGTGCCATACAACCGGGACAGGACCCCCTCAATGAGCAGTTCTTC. Encoded protein: CAIQPGQDPLNEQFF.

This clonotype was counted between two and nine times. This CDR3 is CSATGTRGTGELFF. The CDR3 coding sequence is TGCAGTGCTACGGGGACGCGAGGCACCGGGGAGCTGTTTTTT. The chain couples TRBV20-1 to TRBJ2-2; the D call may be TRBD1 or TRBD2 (5 bases each). The CDR3 runs to 14 residues. The germline V gene encodes CDR1 DFQATT and CDR2 SNEGSKA (reference sequence). V lost 4 bases and J 4 bases, leaving 13 bases between the germline ends.

The chain carries TRBV28 and TRBJ2-3, with D tentatively TRBD2 (5 bases). CDR3 length: 15 amino acids. Trimming removed 4 bases from V and 0 bases from J, with 11 bases in between. Germline values: CDR1 MDHEN, CDR2 SYDVKM. The CDR3 bases are TGTGCCAGCAGTTCTCTGGGGAGAAGCACAGATACGCAGTATTTT. Translated: CASSSLGRSTDTQYF.

In this sample, this clonotype turned up many times. The V gene is TRBV29-1, the J gene TRBJ2-1; no definite D call. The CDR3 spans 11 residues. CDR1 and CDR2 (germline): SQVTM, ANQGSEA. The germline V and J ends were trimmed by 6 bases and 3 bases, with 6 bases remaining between them. CDR3 nucleotides: TGCAGCGTGTTGCACTACAATGAGCAGTTCTTC. Its protein is CSVLHYNEQFF.

This clonotype has ten or more counts. The V gene is TRBV12-3 or TRBV12-4, the J gene TRBJ1-5; maybe TRBD1 (5 bases). The V end lost 6 bases, the J end lost 10 bases, and 19 bases lay between the germline ends. This CDR3 comprises 14 residues. Here the CDR3 reads CASSSGGTISPQHF. In DNA, the CDR3 is TGTGCCAGCAGCTCGGGCGGGACCATCAGCCCCCAGCATTTT.

This clonotype was counted many times. V gene TRBV28 combines with J gene TRBJ2-3; 9 bases map to TRBD1. J lost 7 bases, V lost 3 bases, and 11 bases had no gene match. Germline V CDR1 and CDR2: MDHEN, SYDVKM. This CDR3 has 16 residues. This chain's CDR3 is CASSLLAGQGPNTQYF. The CDR3 DNA is TGTGCCAGCAGTTTGTTGGCGGGACAGGGACCTAATACGCAGTATTTT.

The sample holds a few counts of this clonotype. This chain joins TRBV7-6 and TRBJ1-2, with D possibly being TRBD1 (6 bases). This CDR3 spans 15 amino acids. Trimming pared 2 bases from V and 6 bases from J, leaving 16 bases between. In germline, CDR1 is SGHVS, CDR2 FNYEAQ. CDR3 in DNA: TGTGCCAGCAGCTTACAAAGCGGGGGGCTGCATGGCTACACCTTC. Its translation is CASSLQSGGLHGYTF.

This clonotype was counted only a few times. CDR3 nucleotides: TGTGCCAGCAGTCCCAGGGTCGAGAATGGCTACACCTTC. As protein: CASSPRVENGYTF. V gene TRBV7-9 combines with J gene TRBJ1-2; a weak D match, TRBD1 (5 bases). Germline V gene data show CDR1 as SEHNR and CDR2 as FQNEAQ (reference sequence). The CDR3 covers 13 residues. Trimming removed 6 bases from V and 6 bases from J, with 14 bases in between.